The clone carrying this T cell receptor (beta chain) has a count of ten or more. Its cognate antigen is unknown. This specimen comes from a study of T cells in Graves' hyperthyroidism and ophthalmopathy. Study observations and caveats: The model foresaw ophthalmopathy a median roughly 6.3 months prior to onset.

Participants, patients aged 18 to 65, had newly diagnosed hyperthyroidism with a duration under 2 months. RNA transcripts served as the template for amplifying TCR beta CDR3 regions. RT-PCR in the first round (using the HTBI primer set) targeted the TCR CDR3. TCRdb re-called the multiplex PCR reads with MiXCR, one entry per CDR3 protein. The table records roughly 700,000 distinct CDR3 sequences, 11% to 15% of them present only once. V lost 0 bases to trimming and J lost 3 bases, with 8 bases between them. The CDR3 covers 13 residues. Germline V lookup: CDR1 GTSNPN, CDR2 SVGIG (reference sequence). The material sequenced was blood. V is TRBV30 and J is TRBJ2-5; D unclear. This receptor was taken from a woman aged 18-29 years with Graves' hyperthyroidism. The DNA for the CDR3 is TGTGCCTGGAGTGTACTTTCGGAAGAGACCCAGTACTTC. Residues: CAWSVLSEETQYF.